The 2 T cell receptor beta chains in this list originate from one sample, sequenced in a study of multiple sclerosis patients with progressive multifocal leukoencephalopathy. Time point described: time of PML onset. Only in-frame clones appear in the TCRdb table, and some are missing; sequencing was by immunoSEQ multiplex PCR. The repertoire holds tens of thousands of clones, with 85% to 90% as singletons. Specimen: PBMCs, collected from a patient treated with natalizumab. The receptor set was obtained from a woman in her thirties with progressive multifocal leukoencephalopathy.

The CDR3 region is CASSLIVGGAGTQYF. The CDR3 DNA is TGTGCCAGCAGCTTAATTGTGGGGGGCGCAGGTACGCAGTATTTT. This rearrangement joins TRBV7-3 to TRBJ2-3; D might be TRBD1 or TRBD2, each matching 6 bases. V was cut by 1 base and J by 8 bases, with 16 bases left in between. Germline V gene sequence: CDR1 SGHTA, CDR2 FQGTGA. CDR3 size: 15 residues.

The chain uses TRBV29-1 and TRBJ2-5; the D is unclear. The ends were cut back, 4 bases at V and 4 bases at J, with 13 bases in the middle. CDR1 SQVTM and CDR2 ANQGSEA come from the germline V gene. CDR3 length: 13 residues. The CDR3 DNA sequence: TGCAGCGTTGCACGTCCCCTAGGAGAGACCCAGTACTTC. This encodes CSVARPLGETQYF.